This T cell receptor beta chain was obtained from a study of shared clonotypes between healthy human individuals. Whole-study results and caveats: Sequencing depth was predicted to influence how clonotypes are shared among donors. The donor pool, a small one, limited the genetic and exposure-history diversity represented.

Comment on this clone: As yet, its antigen is unknown.

Sorted-subset replicate PCR reactions contained approximately 190 ng DNA, corresponding to some 29,000 T cell genomes. Sequencing was performed with immunoSEQ multiplex PCR; in TCRdb, only in-frame clones are kept and a portion is missing. The data hold around 980,000 clones, with approximately 80% observed a single time. The CDR3 has 14 amino acids. Germline V gene lookup returns CDR1 SGHRS and CDR2 YFSETQ. V lost 2 bases, J lost 9 bases, and 10 bases stayed unmatched. The sample consisted of memory CD4+ T cells from PBMCs. Subset: CD45RA-negative fraction. This receptor was taken from a man between 18 and 29 years old in good health. Some clones in this sample may be carry-over from other donors' samples. This chain links TRBV5-1 with TRBJ2-7; 8 positions match TRBD2. This CDR3 reads CASSLGTGAGGQYF. CDR3 coding DNA: TGCGCCAGCAGCTTAGGGACTGGGGCGGGAGGGCAGTACTTC.